There are a few counts of the clone carrying this T cell receptor (beta chain). V lost 5 bases to trimming and J lost 0 bases, with 10 bases between them. The CDR3 consists of 13 residues. Germline loops: CDR1 GTSNPN, CDR2 SVGIG (reference sequence). The data were obtained in a study of CD8+ T cells in alopecia areata. Treatment specified: oral pan-JAK inhibitor, 5-10 mg twice daily. Extracted RNA was reverse transcribed, and the resulting cDNA served as sequencing template. Generated by immunoSEQ multiplex PCR, the TCRdb table keeps only in-frame clones and is missing some. This sample carries over 200,000 clones, over 60% of them seen once, and the ten largest clones take 4% to 5%.

The TCR comes from a human donor with alopecia areata. The sample here was CD4+ T cells sorted from blood, taken at week 4, from a patient treated with tofacitinib. J is TRBJ1-1 and V is TRBV30; D is unclear. For the CDR3, the DNA is TGTGCCTGGGATTTTCGCATGAACACTGAAGCTTTCTTT. Amino acid sequence: CAWDFRMNTEAFF.